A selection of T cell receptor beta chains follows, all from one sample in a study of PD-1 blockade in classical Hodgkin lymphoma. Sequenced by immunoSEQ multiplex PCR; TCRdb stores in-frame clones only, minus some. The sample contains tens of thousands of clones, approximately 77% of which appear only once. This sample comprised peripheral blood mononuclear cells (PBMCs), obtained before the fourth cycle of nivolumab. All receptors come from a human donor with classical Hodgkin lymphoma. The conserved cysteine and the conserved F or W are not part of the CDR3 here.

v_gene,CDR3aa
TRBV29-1,SAETGSVLT
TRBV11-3,ASSLGTQFYEQY
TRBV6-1,ASSGLAGVTGELF
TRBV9,ASSGTRQELDGYT
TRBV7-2,ASSPQSGGGTGANVLT
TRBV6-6,ASSSGYTTGELF
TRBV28,ASSLSHNSPLH
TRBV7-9,ASSLGFTEAF
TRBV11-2,ASSKFPAGADTQY
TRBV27,ASSSWTTNYNEQF
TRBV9,ASSVVGGLALETQY
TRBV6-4,ASRRQINTEAF
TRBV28,ASSLLVLYSNQPQH
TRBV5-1,ASSPRNGNIQY
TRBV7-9,ASSLEGTGISEQY
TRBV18,ASSPRQLSYNEKLF
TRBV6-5,ASSITRTYEQY
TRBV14,ASSPARFADTQY
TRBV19,ASRLDMTFYNEQF
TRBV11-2,ASSLAGPEQY
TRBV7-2,ASSLAYRNTGELF
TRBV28,ASSLWESNGYT
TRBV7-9,ASSYLPWSTEAF
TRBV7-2,ASSLGRLPNEQF
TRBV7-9,ASSLSGPYNEQF
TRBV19,ASSITGNTEAF
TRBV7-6,ASSLVANTGELF
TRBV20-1,SASRTYEQY
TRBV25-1,ASSEFNRGVGGYT
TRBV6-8,ASSYFVLDPYEQY
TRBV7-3,ASSLHPGLAGGPYEQY
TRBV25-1,ASSELGSYEQY
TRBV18,ASSPRSSLWETQY
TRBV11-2,ASSFVAGGQYEQY
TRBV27,ASSGLAGGITDTQY
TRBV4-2,ASSWGVSDTEAF
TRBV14,ASSQELRGPYEQY
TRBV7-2,ASSLALVGQANSPLH
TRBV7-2,ASRPTSNYGYT
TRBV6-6,ASSYSSRYNSPLH